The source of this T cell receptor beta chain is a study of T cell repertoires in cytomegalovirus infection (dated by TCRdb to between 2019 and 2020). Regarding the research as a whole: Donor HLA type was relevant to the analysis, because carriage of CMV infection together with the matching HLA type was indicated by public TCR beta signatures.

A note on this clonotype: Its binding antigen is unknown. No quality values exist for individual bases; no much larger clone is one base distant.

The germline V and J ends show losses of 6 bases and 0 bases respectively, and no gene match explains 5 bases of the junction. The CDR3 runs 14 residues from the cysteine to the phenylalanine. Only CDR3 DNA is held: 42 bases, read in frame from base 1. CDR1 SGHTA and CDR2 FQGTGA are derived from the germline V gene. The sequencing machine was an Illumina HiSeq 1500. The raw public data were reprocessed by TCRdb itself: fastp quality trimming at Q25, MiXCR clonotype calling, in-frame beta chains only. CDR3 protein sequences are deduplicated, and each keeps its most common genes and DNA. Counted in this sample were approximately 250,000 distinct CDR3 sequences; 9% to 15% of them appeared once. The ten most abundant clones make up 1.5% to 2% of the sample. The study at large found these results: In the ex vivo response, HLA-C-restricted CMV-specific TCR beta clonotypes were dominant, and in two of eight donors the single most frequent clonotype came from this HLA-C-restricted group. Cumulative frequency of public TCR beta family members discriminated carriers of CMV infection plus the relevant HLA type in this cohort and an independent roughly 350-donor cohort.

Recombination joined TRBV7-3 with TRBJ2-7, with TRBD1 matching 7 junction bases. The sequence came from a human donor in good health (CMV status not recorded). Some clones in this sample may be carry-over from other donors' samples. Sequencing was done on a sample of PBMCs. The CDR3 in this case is CASSRNRGSYEQYF. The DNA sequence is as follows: TGTGCCAGCAGTCGGAACAGGGGCTCCTACGAGCAGTACTTC.